The clone carrying this T cell receptor (beta chain) was detected once. No antigen is known for it. Clones were sequenced by immunoSEQ multiplex PCR, and TCRdb holds only the in-frame ones, with some missing. Here the sample spans about 20,000 clones, roughly 89% being singletons. CDR3 size: 16 residues. Germline CDR1 is LGHNA and CDR2 is YNFKEQ. V lost 3 bases and J lost 5; bases outside the gene matches: 10. The record originates from a study of T cell therapy after organ transplantation. Study in general: T cells were expanded 2 to 3 weeks with 30 CMV class I/II epitopes. Patients received a median of 1.92 x 10^8 CMV-specific T cells over 2 to 6 infusions.

The time point is: 20-29 weeks after completion of therapy. Notes on the study in general: Post-therapy CD8 clonality change correlated inversely with pretherapy clonality. Nonresponder repertoires showed strong pretherapy expansions, barely changing post-therapy.

Specimen: CD8+ T cells from blood, collected after autologous CMV-specific T cell therapy. The TCR sequence derives from a human patient who had received a solid organ transplant and had CMV disease. Some T cells could come from the graft donor. The V call is TRBV4-2, the J call TRBJ1-1; TRBD1 matches 9 bases. The CDR3 reads CASSQGSGTGWTEAFF. CDR3 coding DNA: TGTGCCAGCAGCCAGGGGTCCGGGACAGGGTGGACTGAAGCTTTCTTT.